Each of the 23 T cell receptor beta chains below was sequenced from the same sample in a study of regulatory T cells in long-lasting Graves disease. With iRepertoire HTBI primers and Arm-PCR of CDR3 regions, TCR beta libraries were built. Via MiXCR, TCRdb re-called the multiplex PCR reads, giving one row per CDR3 protein. Here the sample spans around 420,000 distinct CDR3 sequences, about a sixth being singletons. Documented time point: newly diagnosed GD, antithyroid drugs for less than 3 months. Generation of the TCR library employed RNA extracted from PBMCs. The sequencing here drew on peripheral blood mononuclear cells (PBMCs), taken at new diagnosis, from a patient treated with antithyroid drugs. Receptor source: a female donor with Graves disease.

This clonotype was detected ten times or more. The chain couples TRBV2 to TRBJ2-7; TRBD1 agrees at 10 bases. V shed 6 bases, J shed 2 bases, and the junction held 10 bases outside the gene matches. This CDR3 is built from 16 residues. Per the germline V gene, CDR1 is SNHLY and CDR2 is FYNNEI. In DNA form, the CDR3 reads TGTGCCAGCAGCCCCAACCTAGACAGGGGGCCCTACGAGCAGTACTTC. This translates into CASSPNLDRGPYEQYF.

This clonotype was detected ten times or more. The rearrangement joins TRBV6-1 to TRBJ1-2, with D possibly matching TRBD1 (5 bases). The V and J ends lost 0 bases and 8 bases respectively, with 13 bases between them. Germline-derived CDR1 and CDR2 are MNHNS and SASEGT. CDR3 length: 14 amino acids. The CDR3 protein is CASSEAGRVGGYTF. CDR3 coding DNA: TGTGCCAGCAGTGAAGCGGGCAGGGTAGGAGGCTACACCTTC.

Many counts were recorded for this clonotype. V gene TRBV4-1 combines with J gene TRBJ1-1; possibly TRBD1 for D (5 bases). CDR3 length equals 16 residues. V dropped 3 bases and J dropped 6 bases, with 20 bases sitting between them. Germline V CDR1 and CDR2: MGHRA, YSYEKL. For the CDR3, the DNA is TGCGCCAGCAGCCATGGGGGGGGAGGGCACGGGGCTGAAGCTTTCTTT. This codes for CASSHGGGGHGAEAFF.

The V call is TRBV11-3, the J call TRBJ2-5, with no clear D. The V and J ends lost 5 bases and 3 bases respectively, with 13 bases between them. In germline, CDR1 is SGHNT, CDR2 YENEEA. The CDR3 runs 14 residues. For the CDR3, the DNA is TGTGCCAGCAGCACGGACGGAGAAGAAGAGACCCAGTACTTC. Its protein product is CASSTDGEEETQYF.

This clonotype was seen a single time. This sequence joins TRBV10-1 and TRBJ2-1, with 9 positions matching TRBD1. With V trimmed by 0 bases and J by 6 bases, 3 bases remained unmatched. The CDR3 extends over 15 amino acids. Germline CDR1 reads WNHNN; CDR2 reads SYGVQD (reference sequence). The CDR3 region has the DNA TGCGCCAGCAGTGAGTCGCTGGACAGGGGCAATGAGCAGTTCTTC. It translates to CASSESLDRGNEQFF.

This clonotype was detected only a few times. Possible read error: a much larger clone is one base away. This rearrangement joins TRBV7-2 to TRBJ2-3, with unresolved D. Germline V gene lookup returns CDR1 SGHTA and CDR2 FQGNSA. Trimming removed 4 bases from V and 3 bases from J, with 23 bases in between. The CDR3 has 18 amino acids. The DNA of the CDR3 is TGTGCCAGCAGCTCCTCCGATTTTGTCGGCTTAGGTACAGATACGCAGTATTTT. It specifies CASSSSDFVGLGTDTQYF.

The chain recombines TRBV5-1 with TRBJ2-4; 9 bases match TRBD2. The trim removed 0 bases at V and 2 bases at J, leaving 3 bases unmatched. CDR1 and CDR2 (germline): SGHRS, YFSETQ. The length of the CDR3 is 16 residues. CDR3 coding DNA: TGCGCCAGCAGCTTGGCTAGCGGGGAAACCAAAAACATTCAGTACTTC. Protein sequence: CASSLASGETKNIQYF.

Ten or more counts support this clonotype. This rearrangement joins TRBV5-1 to TRBJ2-1; D ambiguous. CDR1 SGHRS and CDR2 YFSETQ come from the germline V gene. V lost 0 bases, J lost 8 bases, and 12 bases lay in between. This CDR3 contains 14 residues. CDR3 in DNA: TGCGCCAGCAGCTTGGGGAAGGGTGGGGATGAGCAGTTCTTC. Residues: CASSLGKGGDEQFF.

This clonotype came up a few times. The genes are TRBV6-2 or TRBV6-3 and TRBJ2-3; D not resolved. The CDR3 spans 12 residues. Germline assignment: CDR1 MNHEY and CDR2 SVGEGT. V lost 5 bases and J 4 bases, leaving 7 bases between the germline ends. The CDR3 sequence: CASSEKADTQYF. In nucleotides, the CDR3 is TGTGCCAGCAGTGAGAAGGCAGATACGCAGTATTTT.

There are a few counts of this clonotype. The chain is built from TRBV25-1 and TRBJ1-1; D is unclear. The V gene's germline CDR1 is MGHDK and CDR2 SYGVNS. V was cut by 8 bases and J by 0 bases, with 10 bases left in between. The CDR3 is 13 amino acids. CDR3 DNA sequence: TGTGCCAGCGGGTCCGGCATGAACACTGAAGCTTTCTTT. Its translation: CASGSGMNTEAFF.

This chain joins TRBV11-3 and TRBJ2-7; TRBD1 agrees at 8 bases. This CDR3 is built from 16 residues. Germline assignment: CDR1 SGHNT and CDR2 YENEEA. V dropped 0 bases and J dropped 4; count of bases not matched to a gene: 8. The DNA for the CDR3 is TGTGCCAGCAGCTTAGATACACGGGACAGGACTTACGAGCAGTACTTC. Its translation: CASSLDTRDRTYEQYF.

J is TRBJ2-1 and V is TRBV24-1; 7 bases match TRBD1. In germline, CDR1 is KGHDR, CDR2 SFDVKD. This CDR3 region has 14 residues. J was trimmed by 7 bases and V by 4 bases; bases with no gene match: 6. Here the CDR3 reads CATSDRRQGNEQFF. The DNA for the CDR3 is TGTGCCACCAGTGACCGCAGACAGGGAAATGAGCAGTTCTTC.

There are many counts of this clonotype. The rearrangement joins TRBV28 to TRBJ2-1; D may be TRBD1 (5 bases). The CDR3 consists of 14 residues. Trimming removed 11 bases at V and 6 bases at J, with 20 bases between. CDR1 is MDHEN and CDR2 is SYDVKM in the germline V gene. CDR3 residues: CAAERAGPSNEQFF. In DNA form, the CDR3 reads TGTGCCGCCGAACGGGCAGGGCCGTCCAATGAGCAGTTCTTC.

Ten or more counts support this clonotype. This chain connects TRBV7-9 to TRBJ2-3; perhaps TRBD2 as D (5 bases). V dropped 5 bases and J dropped 0 bases, with 12 bases sitting between them. This CDR3 comprises 15 residues. Germline values: CDR1 SEHNR, CDR2 FQNEAQ (reference sequence). As DNA, the CDR3 is TGTGCCAGCAGCGCCCAGCGGATGAGCACAGATACGCAGTATTTT. Its protein product is CASSAQRMSTDTQYF.

This clonotype was seen ten or more times. V and J are TRBV20-1 and TRBJ1-6; maybe TRBD1 (5 bases). V lost 5 bases, J lost 9 bases, and 26 bases lay in between. CDR3 length equals 17 residues. CDR1 is DFQATT, CDR2 SNEGSKA, per germline (reference sequence). The CDR3 DNA reads as TGCAGTGCTGCCCTCGACAGAGTCTACCACATTGGTTCACCCCTCCACTTT. Translating it yields CSAALDRVYHIGSPLHF.

This clonotype was observed at least ten times. This chain links TRBV6-2 or TRBV6-3 with TRBJ2-7; no reliable D call. This CDR3 has 13 amino acids. Per germline, CDR1 MNHEY and CDR2 SVGEGT. Trimming shortened V by 4 bases and J by 4 bases, and 11 bases separated the two germline ends. In DNA, the CDR3 is TGTGCCAGCAGTTTCGGTAGACTTTACGAGCAGTACTTC. Protein product: CASSFGRLYEQYF.

This clonotype was seen repeatedly, ten times or more. The J gene is TRBJ1-3, the V gene TRBV11-2; weak D call: TRBD1 (5 bases). The CDR3 sequence is 15 residues long. Trimming removed 0 bases at V and 2 bases at J, with 8 bases between. Germline CDR1 and CDR2: SGHAT and FQNNGV. In DNA form, the CDR3 reads TGTGCCAGCAGCTTAGATCCGGGGGCTGGAAACACCATATATTTT. Its protein product is CASSLDPGAGNTIYF.

Concerning this clonotype: This likely stems from a read error, as it lies one base from a far larger clone. The chain combines TRBV7-2 with TRBJ2-5, with 10 positions matching TRBD2. Germline lookup yields CDR1 SGHTA and CDR2 FQGNSA. CDR3 length equals 15 residues. The trim removed 6 bases at V and 4 bases at J, leaving 8 bases unmatched. In nucleotides, the CDR3 is TGTGCCAGCAGTCGTAGACTAGCGGGCGGAGAGACCCAGTACTTC. Its translation: CASSRRLAGGETQYF.

This clonotype was counted ten times or more. The rearrangement uses TRBV27 and TRBJ2-7, with 7 bases fitting TRBD1. CDR3 length: 14 amino acids. Trimming cost V 8 bases and J 3 bases; bases outside gene matches: 10. The germline CDR1 and CDR2 sequences are MNHEY and SMNVEV (reference sequence). For the CDR3, the DNA is TGTGCCAGCTGGGGTGGGGACAGCAACTACGAGCAGTACTTC. Residues: CASWGGDSNYEQYF.

This clonotype was picked up many times. The gene calls are TRBV7-9 and TRBJ2-5; 9 bases fit TRBD2. This CDR3 comprises 14 residues. Unmatched junction bases numbered 6, after V lost 5 bases and J lost 5 bases. Germline assignment: CDR1 SEHNR and CDR2 FQNEAQ (reference sequence). In DNA, the CDR3 is TGTGCCAGCAGCCGGGGGACTAGCTGGGAGACCCAGTACTTC. Translated, it gives CASSRGTSWETQYF.

The CDR3 loop reads CASSQSAAGGRGAEAFF. The CDR3 DNA is TGCGCCAGCAGCCAATCCGCAGCAGGGGGCCGGGGCGCTGAAGCTTTCTTT. This chain uses TRBV4-3 with TRBJ1-1, with 8 bases identical to TRBD1. V was pared by 2 bases and J by 6 bases, with 14 bases of the junction left unmatched. This CDR3 is 17 amino acids long. Germline lookup yields CDR1 LGHNA and CDR2 YSLEER.

This clonotype was counted only a few times. This chain connects TRBV6-5 to TRBJ2-7; weak D call: TRBD1 (6 bases). Trimming took off 2 bases at V and 5 bases at J, with 7 bases between the two ends. Germline-derived CDR1 and CDR2 are MNHEY and SVGAGI. This CDR3 spans 12 amino acids. DNA for the CDR3: TGTGCCAGCAGTTACGCAGGGGACGAGCAGTACTTC. It codes for CASSYAGDEQYF.

There are many counts of this clonotype. The J gene is TRBJ1-2, the V gene TRBV27; 10 nucleotides line up with TRBD1. Germline CDR1 reads MNHEY; CDR2 reads SMNVEV (reference sequence). V was clipped by 9 bases and J by 2 bases; unmatched bases: 9. The CDR3 totals 15 residues. The CDR3 coding sequence is TGTGCCAGTAGCATCCGGGGACAGGGGAACTATGGCTACACCTTC. It is translated as CASSIRGQGNYGYTF.